Following are 24 T cell receptor beta chains from one sample sequenced in a study of shared clonotypes between healthy human individuals. Only in-frame clones appear in the TCRdb table, and some are missing; sequencing was by immunoSEQ multiplex PCR. The data contain some 1,400,000 clones, roughly 96% of them singletons. The specimen sequenced was naive CD4+ T cells sorted from blood. Documented subset: CD45RA+ positively selected. Every receptor here comes from a man aged 25 to 45 in good health.

The chain employs TRBV2 and TRBJ2-1, with D maybe TRBD2 (6 bases). Germline V gives CDR1 SNHLY, CDR2 FYNNEI. The CDR3 is 13 amino acids. V lost 8 bases and J lost 4, with 12 bases in between. The CDR3 here is CASVRDLYNEQFF. The CDR3 region has the DNA TGTGCCAGCGTCAGGGACTTATACAATGAGCAGTTCTTC.

This chain links TRBV30 with TRBJ2-7; D may be TRBD2 (5 bases). The V end lost 2 bases, the J end lost 2 bases, and 10 bases lay between the germline ends. CDR3 size: 13 residues. CDR1 and CDR2 (germline): GTSNPN, SVGIG (reference sequence). The CDR3 protein is CAWSLERTYEQYF. The CDR3, as DNA: TGTGCCTGGAGTTTGGAGCGGACCTACGAGCAGTACTTC.

The chain recombines TRBV5-1 with TRBJ2-3; D remains ambiguous. From germline, CDR1 is SGHRS and CDR2 YFSETQ. V was pared by 0 bases and J by 1 base, with 9 bases between. This CDR3 spans 15 amino acids. The CDR3 loop reads CASSLGRQGTDTQYF. CDR3 DNA sequence: TGCGCCAGCAGCTTGGGTCGGCAGGGCACAGATACGCAGTATTTT.

This clone was seen only once. This chain links TRBV11-2 with TRBJ2-7, with no clear D. Germline V gene lookup returns CDR1 SGHAT and CDR2 FQNNGV. Trimming cost V 3 bases and J 3 bases, with 15 bases left between them. The CDR3 runs 15 residues. The CDR3 bases are TGTGCCAGCAGCTTTTACCCAACCGAAAACTACGAGCAGTACTTC. Encoded protein: CASSFYPTENYEQYF.

V usage is TRBV5-1 and J usage is TRBJ2-5, with D maybe TRBD1 (6 bases). Germline-derived CDR1 and CDR2 are SGHRS and YFSETQ. V was shortened by 1 base and J by 9 bases, with 19 bases between the two germline ends. CDR3 length equals 15 residues. This CDR3 is CASSLWTDDLGAQYF. For the CDR3, the DNA is TGCGCCAGCAGCTTGTGGACAGACGATCTCGGGGCCCAGTACTTC.

The gene calls are TRBV7-2 and TRBJ2-1; D may be TRBD2 (6 bases). This CDR3 spans 17 amino acids. V dropped 4 bases and J dropped 0 bases, with 16 bases sitting between them. The germline gives CDR1 SGHTA, CDR2 FQGNSA. CDR3 residues: CASSSNSGGSSYNEQFF. The DNA of the CDR3 is TGTGCCAGCAGCTCAAATAGCGGAGGGAGCTCCTACAATGAGCAGTTCTTC.

The gene calls are TRBV6-1 and TRBJ2-3; perhaps TRBD1 as D (6 bases). Germline CDR1 reads MNHNS; CDR2 reads SASEGT. This CDR3 has 15 residues. V was cut by 6 bases and J by 2 bases, with 15 bases left in between. The DNA of the CDR3 is TGTGCCAGCAGCCTGATGACAGGACTCACAGATACGCAGTATTTT. Translating gives CASSLMTGLTDTQYF.

The J gene is TRBJ2-1, the V gene TRBV10-3, with 8 bases identical to TRBD2. Germline V gene data show CDR1 as ENHRY and CDR2 as SYGVKD. The CDR3 has 14 amino acids. Unmatched junction bases numbered 9, after V lost 5 bases and J lost 9 bases. The CDR3 spells CAISFTGGEGEQFF. CDR3 nucleotides: TGTGCCATCAGTTTCACCGGGGGGGAGGGTGAGCAGTTCTTC.

The chain employs TRBV7-9 and TRBJ1-4; D possibly corresponds to TRBD1 (6 bases). Trimming shortened V by 2 bases and J by 11 bases, and 21 bases separated the two germline ends. Germline V gene data show CDR1 as SEHNR and CDR2 as FQNEAQ (reference sequence). The CDR3 is 16 amino acids. This CDR3 is CASSLIEKEGVGKLFF. The CDR3 DNA reads TGTGCCAGCAGCTTAATCGAGAAGGAGGGGGTTGGGAAACTGTTTTTT.

The chain joins TRBV25-1 to TRBJ2-5; the D gene is possibly TRBD2 (6 bases). V was shortened by 1 base and J by 1 base, with 7 bases between the two germline ends. Germline V gene data show CDR1 as MGHDK and CDR2 as SYGVNS. The CDR3 loop spans 14 amino acids. CDR3 bases: TGTGCCAGCAGTGAATCGGGGGTCCAAGAGACCCAGTACTTC. It codes for CASSESGVQETQYF.

The CDR3 bases are TGTGCCAGCAGGGAGGCACTAGTCCCCAATGAGCAGTTCTTC. Translated: CASREALVPNEQFF. This chain uses TRBV6-1 with TRBJ2-1; weak D call: TRBD2 (5 bases). Germline loops: CDR1 MNHNS, CDR2 SASEGT. The CDR3 totals 14 residues. V was cut by 6 bases and J by 6 bases, with 15 bases left in between.

This clone is a singleton in its sample. The sample contains more than one DNA sequence encoding this CDR3. The V and J genes are TRBV15 and TRBJ1-2; tentative D call: TRBD1 (5 bases). Deletions cut 1 base from V and 3 bases from J, with 9 bases between. Germline values: CDR1 LNHNV, CDR2 YYDKDF (reference sequence). CDR3 length equals 14 residues. The CDR3 here is CATSRAQGDYGYTF. For the CDR3, the DNA is TGTGCCACCAGCAGAGCCCAGGGTGACTATGGCTACACCTTC.

This clone was observed a single time. DNA for the CDR3: TGTGCCAGCAGTTTCGGACTAGCGGGACGAATTCCCTACGAGCAGTACTTC. Protein product: CASSFGLAGRIPYEQYF. The chain employs TRBV28 and TRBJ2-7, with 12 positions matching TRBD2. Germline CDR1 MDHEN, CDR2 SYDVKM. J lost 2 bases, V lost 3 bases, and 8 bases had no gene match. The CDR3 has 17 residues.

The chain couples TRBV28 to TRBJ2-1; D remains ambiguous. V was pared by 5 bases and J by 8 bases, with 10 bases between. The CDR3 sequence is 12 residues long. The V gene's germline CDR1 is MDHEN and CDR2 SYDVKM. The CDR3 DNA reads TGTGCCAGCAGTCTTTTAGGGTATGAGCAGTTCTTC. Translation gives CASSLLGYEQFF.

The chain couples TRBV4-3 to TRBJ2-2, with D hard to call. The CDR3 is 18 residues long. The V and J ends lost 4 bases and 1 base respectively, with 19 bases between them. In germline, CDR1 is LGHNA, CDR2 YSLEER. DNA of the CDR3: TGCGCCAGCAGCCGCCGCGTTTTGGCAACGGGGAACACCGGGGAGCTGTTTTTT. Protein sequence: CASSRRVLATGNTGELFF.

The chain combines TRBV15 with TRBJ2-1; possibly TRBD2 for D (5 bases). Trimming took 4 bases from V and 7 from J, leaving 14 bases between them. Germline assignment: CDR1 LNHNV and CDR2 YYDKDF (reference sequence). This CDR3 has 14 amino acids. In DNA form, the CDR3 reads TGTGCCACCAGCACTAGCCCGCGAAGGAATGAGCAGTTCTTC. It translates to CATSTSPRRNEQFF.

The rearrangement uses TRBV10-1 and TRBJ1-2; TRBD1 aligns across 7 bases. After removal of 7 bases from V and 8 bases from J, the junction contained 13 bases not matched to a gene. The CDR3 is made up of 14 amino acids. CDR1 and CDR2 (germline): WNHNN, SYGVQD (reference sequence). The CDR3 is CASNRQGIMVGYTF. The CDR3, as DNA: TGCGCCAGCAACAGACAGGGTATTATGGTGGGCTACACCTTC.

The rearrangement links TRBV19 to TRBJ2-7; 9 nucleotides match TRBD1. The ends lost 5 bases at V and 3 bases at J; junction bases unmatched: 11. The CDR3 spans 16 residues. Germline-derived CDR1 and CDR2 are LNHDA and SQIVND (reference sequence). Here the CDR3 reads CASSHYTGTGNYEQYF. The CDR3 coding sequence is TGTGCCAGTAGTCATTATACCGGGACAGGGAACTACGAGCAGTACTTC.

J is TRBJ1-5 and V is TRBV4-3; 9 bases agree with TRBD1. Germline CDR1 is LGHNA and CDR2 is YSLEER. After removal of 0 bases from V and 4 bases from J, the junction contained 1 base not matched to a gene. The CDR3 has 15 residues. The CDR3 nucleotides read TGCGCCAGCAGCCAAGATGACAGGGGGAATCAGCCCCAGCATTTT. The encoded protein is CASSQDDRGNQPQHF.

As concerns this clone: Within the sample, other DNA sequences also encode this same CDR3. This rearrangement joins TRBV14 to TRBJ1-2; perhaps TRBD1 as D (6 bases). Germline CDR1 and CDR2: SGHDN and FVKESK. Trimming removed 4 bases at V and 2 bases at J, with 14 bases between. The length of the CDR3 is 15 residues. The CDR3 protein is CASSPMGAMNYGYTF. Written as DNA, the CDR3 is TGTGCCAGCAGCCCGATGGGGGCGATGAACTATGGCTACACCTTC.

The CDR3 nucleotides read TGTGCCAGCAGCGTAGGCGTGACAGGGGGCTACGAGCAGTACTTC. Amino acid sequence: CASSVGVTGGYEQYF. This chain connects TRBV9 to TRBJ2-7; 9 nucleotides agree with TRBD1. J was trimmed by 3 bases and V by 0 bases; bases with no gene match: 4. The CDR3 consists of 15 residues. From germline, CDR1 is SGDLS and CDR2 YYNGEE.

J is TRBJ1-1 and V is TRBV28, with D maybe TRBD1 (5 bases). Germline CDR1 reads MDHEN; CDR2 reads SYDVKM. There are 13 residues in the CDR3. The germline V and J ends were trimmed by 8 bases and 5 bases, with 15 bases remaining between them. The CDR3 DNA is TGTGCCAGCTATCTCGACAGCGGGACTGAAGCTTTCTTT. Protein sequence: CASYLDSGTEAFF.

This chain links TRBV18 with TRBJ2-1; no clear D. Trimming removed 4 bases at V and 9 bases at J, with 16 bases between. Germline CDR1 KGHSH, CDR2 LQKENI. The CDR3 loop spans 14 amino acids. In DNA, the CDR3 is TGTGCCAGCTCACTAACGGACCGAGACGCTGAGCAGTTCTTC. Protein product: CASSLTDRDAEQFF.

The V gene is TRBV10-1, the J gene TRBJ1-5, with 9 bases fitting TRBD1. The germline V gene encodes CDR1 WNHNN and CDR2 SYGVQD (reference sequence). After removal of 3 bases from V and 6 bases from J, the junction contained 12 bases not matched to a gene. The CDR3 covers 17 residues. CDR3 amino acids: CASSDRRTGDEGQPQHF. DNA of the CDR3: TGCGCCAGCAGTGATAGGAGGACAGGGGATGAGGGTCAGCCCCAGCATTTT.